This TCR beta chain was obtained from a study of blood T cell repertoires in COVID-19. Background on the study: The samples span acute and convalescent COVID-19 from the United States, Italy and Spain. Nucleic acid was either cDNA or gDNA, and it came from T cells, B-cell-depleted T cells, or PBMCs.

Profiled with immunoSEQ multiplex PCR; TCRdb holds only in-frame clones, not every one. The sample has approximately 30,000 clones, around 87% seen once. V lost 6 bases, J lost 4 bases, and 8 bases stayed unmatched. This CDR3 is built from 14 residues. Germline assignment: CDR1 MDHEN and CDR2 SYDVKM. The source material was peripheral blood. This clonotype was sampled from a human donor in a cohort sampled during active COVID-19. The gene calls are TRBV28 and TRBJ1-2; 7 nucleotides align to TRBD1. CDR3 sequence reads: CASRRQGSLYGYTF. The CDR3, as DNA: TGTGCCAGCAGGAGACAGGGCAGCCTCTATGGCTACACCTTC.